These 4 T cell receptor beta chains were all obtained from the same sample, sequenced in a study of OX40 agonist ivuxolimab in advanced cancers. Clones were sequenced by immunoSEQ multiplex PCR, and TCRdb holds only the in-frame ones, with some missing. The data contain 30,000 to 45,000 clones, about 87% of them singletons. The specimen comprised CD4+ or CD8+ T cells sorted from blood, sampled in a trial of the OX40 agonist ivuxolimab. These receptors originate from an adult with an advanced solid tumor such as melanoma, head and neck, liver or kidney cancer.

The V gene is TRBV27, the J gene TRBJ1-5; D might be TRBD1 (5 bases). V lost 2 bases to trimming and J lost 5 bases, with 13 bases between them. The CDR3 loop spans 15 amino acids. CDR1 is MNHEY, CDR2 SMNVEV, per germline (reference sequence). The CDR3 DNA is TGTGCCAGCAGTTTACAGGGCTCGGGCGATCAGCCCCAGCATTTT. Translating it yields CASSLQGSGDQPQHF.

The gene calls are TRBV6-1 and TRBJ2-7, with 8 nucleotides matching TRBD1. Per the germline V gene, CDR1 is MNHNS and CDR2 is SASEGT. This CDR3 region has 13 residues. V dropped 8 bases and J dropped 3; count of bases not matched to a gene: 6. The chain's CDR3 is CASWDRNYYEQYF. For the CDR3, the DNA is TGTGCCAGCTGGGACAGGAATTACTACGAGCAGTACTTC.

V gene TRBV6-6 combines with J gene TRBJ1-3; D unresolved. The CDR3 sequence is 12 residues long. The germline V and J ends were trimmed by 7 bases and 10 bases, with 14 bases remaining between them. Per germline, CDR1 MNHNY and CDR2 SVGAGI (reference sequence). CDR3 protein: CASISSLRTIYF. CDR3 in DNA: TGTGCCAGCATTTCCTCCTTAAGGACCATATATTTT.

The chain has TRBV9 and TRBJ2-3; 12 positions match TRBD1. The CDR3 totals 19 residues. The germline V gene encodes CDR1 SGDLS and CDR2 YYNGEE. The V segment lost 2 bases and the J segment 4 bases; nucleotides outside the gene matches: 14. The CDR3 DNA sequence: TGTGCCAGCAGCGTGGAGGGACAGGGGGCGCGGCTAGGCCCAGATACGCAGTATTTT. Protein product: CASSVEGQGARLGPDTQYF. The variable domain in full, completed from reference TRBV9 and TRBJ2-3, reads DSGVTQTPKHLITATGQRVTLRCSPRSGDLSVYWYQQSLDQGLQFLIQYYNGEERAKGNILERFSAQQFPDLHSELNLSSLELGDSALYFCASSVEGQGARLGPDTQYFGPGTRLTVL.